These 8 T cell receptor beta chains were all obtained from the same sample, sequenced in a study of control samples from healthy donors and cancer patients (dated by TCRdb to about 2020). Libraries were built with the immunoSEQ multiplex PCR assay. Not all clones reach the TCRdb copy of this immuneACCESS table, which keeps in-frame sequences only. Checked studies attribute under half of the gap to unresolved V genes and leave the rest unexplained. Recorded for this sample are around 250,000 clones; 82% of them occurred a single time. About an eighth of the sample goes to the ten largest clones. Input material: PBMCs. The receptor source for this set is a woman in her sixties with lung cancer.

The chain's CDR3 is CASSESARSEQYF. The CDR3 DNA reads as TGTGCCAGCAGTGAGTCGGCCAGGAGCGAGCAGTACTTC. The chain has TRBV2 and TRBJ2-7; no clear D gene. CDR3 size: 13 residues. CDR1 is SNHLY and CDR2 is FYNNEI in the germline V gene. The ends were cut back, 3 bases at V and 6 bases at J, with 12 bases in the middle.

V gene TRBV5-1 combines with J gene TRBJ2-7; D call uncertain. CDR1 is SGHRS and CDR2 is YFSETQ in the germline V gene. Trimming shortened V by 5 bases and J by 0 bases, and 9 bases separated the two germline ends. The CDR3 runs 13 residues. The CDR3 protein is CASSLLTSYEQYF. The CDR3 bases are TGCGCCAGCAGTCTCCTAACCTCCTACGAGCAGTACTTC.

The V call is TRBV25-1, the J call TRBJ2-1; D perhaps matches TRBD2 (6 bases). V dropped 2 bases and J dropped 7 bases, with 12 bases sitting between them. Germline lookup yields CDR1 MGHDK and CDR2 SYGVNS. The CDR3 runs 14 residues. Here the CDR3 DNA reads TGTGCCAGCAGTGAAGGGGGGTTGGGAAATGAGCAGTTCTTC. It is translated as CASSEGGLGNEQFF. The full variable domain, with the rest looked up from reference TRBV25-1 and TRBJ2-1, is EADIYQTPRYLVIGTGKKITLECSQTMGHDKMYWYQQDPGMELHLIHYSYGVNSTEKGDLSSESTVSRIRTEHFPLTLESARPSHTSQYLCASSEGGLGNEQFFGPGTRLTVL.

The chain couples TRBV30 to TRBJ2-7; D is undetermined. Germline-derived CDR1 and CDR2 are GTSNPN and SVGIG (reference sequence). V was shortened by 1 base and J by 2 bases, with 6 bases between the two germline ends. The CDR3 consists of 12 residues. CDR3 residues: CAWSEGTYEQYF. The CDR3 DNA is TGTGCCTGGAGTGAAGGAACCTACGAGCAGTACTTC.

The genes are TRBV2 and TRBJ1-2; TRBD1 agrees at 10 bases. Germline loops: CDR1 SNHLY, CDR2 FYNNEI. This CDR3 region has 14 residues. The V and J ends lost 6 bases and 6 bases, in that order; junction bases with no gene match: 7. The CDR3 nucleotides are TGTGCCAGCAGCGCGACAGGGGGCGCGGATGGCTACACCTTC. It codes for CASSATGGADGYTF.

V gene TRBV9 combines with J gene TRBJ2-2; the match to TRBD2 covers 12 bases. Germline loops: CDR1 SGDLS, CDR2 YYNGEE. V shed 1 base, J shed 6 bases, and the junction held 7 bases outside the gene matches. The CDR3 contains 17 residues. CDR3 amino acids: CASSVLAGGPRAGELFF. In nucleotides, the CDR3 is TGTGCCAGCAGCGTACTAGCGGGGGGGCCTAGGGCCGGGGAGCTGTTTTTT.

The V call is TRBV27, the J call TRBJ2-7, with TRBD2 matching 7 bases. Trimming at V came to 2 bases and at J to 0 bases, leaving 1 base not matched to a gene. CDR3 length: 14 amino acids. Germline lookup yields CDR1 MNHEY and CDR2 SMNVEV (reference sequence). The CDR3 loop is CASSLERGSYEQYF. The CDR3 DNA reads TGTGCCAGCAGTTTAGAGCGGGGCTCCTACGAGCAGTACTTC.

The V and J genes are TRBV29-1 and TRBJ2-5; D not certain. Germline-derived CDR1 and CDR2 are SQVTM and ANQGSEA. Trimming removed 4 bases from V and 5 bases from J, with 11 bases in between. CDR3 length equals 12 residues. In DNA form, the CDR3 reads TGCAGCGTTGTGGTAACCCCGGAGACCCAGTACTTC. Protein: CSVVVTPETQYF. The entire variable domain, with the rest obtained from reference TRBV29-1 and TRBJ2-5, is as follows: SAVISQKPSRDICQRGTSLTIQCQVDSQVTMMFWYRQQPGQSLTLIATANQGSEATYESGFVIDKFPISRPNLTFSTLTVSNMSPEDSSIYLCSVVVTPETQYFGPGTRLLVL.